This T cell receptor beta chain stems from a study of blood T cell repertoires in COVID-19 (dated by TCRdb to 2018 to 2020). Concerning the study at large: Samples covering the acute and convalescent phases of COVID-19 were provided by collaborators in the United States, Italy and Spain. The dataset comprised deeply sampled blood TCRbeta repertoires from subjects exposed to, actively infected with, or recovered from COVID-19. Sample metadata almost always included a de-identified subject ID, COVID-19 status, age in years and sex. A freely available public database, intended as a resource for researchers studying the immune response to SARS-CoV-2, is where the repertoires were released. Where available, HLA class I and class II types were taken from metadata supplied by the sample provider and were not determined by assay-based typing. The prospective study material was composed of cDNA or gDNA derived from T cells, B-cell-depleted T cells, or PBMCs. Samples came from the ongoing ImmuneRACE study (first 160 participants) plus 1,254 subjects from 6 global collaborators.

One collaborating source in Seattle enrolled patients while the patients were actively infected and followed the patients over time throughout the course of disease. Each collaborating institution followed its own protocols to collect whole blood in K2EDTA tubes. For TCRbeta analysis, collaborator samples were shipped as frozen whole blood, as isolated PBMCs, or as DNA extracted from either sample type. Study-level results and caveats: Clinical and demographic metadata were provided uncurated, with the amount varying by source and participant.

Regarding this clone: The specificity of this receptor is unknown. The sample holds no much larger clone one base away, and base qualities are not on file.

The immunoSEQ Assay, a bias-controlled multiplex PCR, was used to amplify TCRbeta CDR3 regions from genomic DNA. Regarding the original processing steps: The number of nucleated cells in each sample was estimated from the amplification of reference gene primers within the assay. Sequence reads were collapsed and filtered to measure the absolute abundance of every unique TCRbeta CDR3 rearrangement. For each sample, productive Simpson clonality was calculated as the square root of Simpson's diversity index over productive rearrangements. As stored in TCRdb, this immuneACCESS dataset retains in-frame rearrangements with V and J assigned. A fraction of the clones does not appear; measured against another copy, unresolved V genes explain less than half of the discrepancy, and the remainder lacks a known reason. V, J and clone size reflect that table, while D and trimming were determined from the DNA. For this sample the table gives about 150,000 clones, of which about 85% were detected only once. Clones ranked in the top ten supply 0.63% of the sample.

V gives up 4 bases and J gives up 5 bases, and the segment between their germline ends measures 17 bases. Inclusive of the bounding cysteine and phenylalanine, the CDR3 is 15 residues long. Only the CDR3 part of the read is kept: 45 bases, read in frame from the first base. Via the germline V gene, CDR1 is MNHEY and CDR2 SVGEGT. The chain was built from TRBV6-2 or TRBV6-3 and TRBJ1-1; TRBD1 is a possible D gene, resting on 5 matching bases. The sample was peripheral blood. This receptor was obtained from a man aged 55 to 70 with COVID-19, enrolled during active disease. The nucleotide sequence is given as TGTGCCAGCAGTTCCATACAGATCGGGGGGACTGAAGCTTTCTTT. It translates to CASSSIQIGGTEAFF.